A single sample is the source of the 5 T cell receptor beta chains below, sequenced in a study of patients and donors after allogeneic stem cell transplantation. TCRdb re-called the RT-PCR reads with MiXCR, one entry per CDR3 protein. The table has roughly 140,000 distinct CDR3 sequences, about 40% seen once. Sequenced input: blood, either unsorted or a sorted T cell fraction (not recorded which). These receptors were collected from a human donor who was either an allogeneic HSCT recipient or a stem cell or donor lymphocyte infusion donor (not recorded which). It is not recorded whose cells these are; they may come from a transplant donor.

The chain carries TRBV6-6 and TRBJ2-5; 8 bases align to TRBD1. CDR3 length: 14 amino acids. Germline values: CDR1 MNHNY, CDR2 SVGAGI (reference sequence). The V segment lost 5 bases and the J segment 5 bases; nucleotides outside the gene matches: 7. The CDR3 protein is CASSLRDRRETQYF. The CDR3 DNA sequence: TGTGCCAGCAGTCTCCGGGACAGGAGGGAGACCCAGTACTTC.

This chain uses TRBV5-1 with TRBJ1-5, with TRBD1 identical over 9 bases. CDR3 length: 14 residues. Germline assignment: CDR1 SGHRS and CDR2 YFSETQ. The V and J ends lost 3 bases and 2 bases, in that order; junction bases with no gene match: 0. The CDR3 region is CASSWTGGNQPQHF. The CDR3 nucleotides read TGCGCCAGCAGCTGGACAGGGGGCAATCAGCCCCAGCATTTT.

This clonotype has a handful of counts. The J gene is TRBJ1-2, the V gene TRBV20-1, with TRBD1 as a possible D gene (5 bases). There are 15 residues in the CDR3. Germline CDR1 is DFQATT and CDR2 is SNEGSKA (reference sequence). V lost 3 bases, J lost 8 bases, and 22 bases lay in between. CDR3 residues: CSASGFRADLRGYTF. The DNA for the CDR3 is TGCAGTGCTAGTGGGTTCAGGGCGGACCTAAGAGGCTACACCTTC.

This clonotype occurred once. The chain uses TRBV6-2 or TRBV6-3 and TRBJ2-5; 7 bases are a match to TRBD2. The CDR3 sequence is 14 residues long. Germline CDR1 is MNHEY and CDR2 is SVGEGT. With 2 bases clipped from V and 2 bases from J, the junction kept 2 bases outside the gene matches. This chain's CDR3 is CASSYGTTQETQYF. In DNA, the CDR3 is TGTGCCAGCAGTTACGGGACTACTCAAGAGACCCAGTACTTC.

There are many counts of this clonotype. V is TRBV7-2 and J is TRBJ2-5; tentative D call: TRBD2 (7 bases). V lost 5 bases and J lost 4, with 14 bases in between. Germline V lookup: CDR1 SGHTA, CDR2 FQGNSA. The CDR3 has 14 residues. CDR3 region: CASSRGASAETQYF. The CDR3 DNA reads TGTGCCAGCAGCCGGGGGGCTAGCGCAGAGACCCAGTACTTC. The full variable domain, with the rest looked up from reference TRBV7-2 and TRBJ2-5, is GAGVSQSPSNKVTEKGKDVELRCDPISGHTALYWYRQSLGQGLEFLIYFQGNSAPDKSGLPSDRFSAERTGGSVSTLTIQRTQQEDSAVYLCASSRGASAETQYFGPGTRLLVL.